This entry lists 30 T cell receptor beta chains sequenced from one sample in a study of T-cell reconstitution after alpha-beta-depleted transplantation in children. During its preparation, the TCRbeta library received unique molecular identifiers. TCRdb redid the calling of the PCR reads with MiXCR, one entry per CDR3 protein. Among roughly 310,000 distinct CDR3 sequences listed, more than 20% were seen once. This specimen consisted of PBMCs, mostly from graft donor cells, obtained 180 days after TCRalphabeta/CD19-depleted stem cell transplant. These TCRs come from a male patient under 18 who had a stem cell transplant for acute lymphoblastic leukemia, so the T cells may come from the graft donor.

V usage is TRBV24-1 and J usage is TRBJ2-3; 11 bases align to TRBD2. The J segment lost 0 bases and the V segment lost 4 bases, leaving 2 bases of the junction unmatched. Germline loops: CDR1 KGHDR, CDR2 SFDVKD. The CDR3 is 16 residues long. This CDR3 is CATSDRLAGSTDTQYF. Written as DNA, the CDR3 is TGTGCCACCAGTGACCGACTAGCGGGAAGCACAGATACGCAGTATTTT.

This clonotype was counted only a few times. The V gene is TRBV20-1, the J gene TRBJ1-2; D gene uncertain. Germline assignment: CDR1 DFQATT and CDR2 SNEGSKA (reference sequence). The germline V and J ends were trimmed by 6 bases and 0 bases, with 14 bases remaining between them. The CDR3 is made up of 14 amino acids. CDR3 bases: TGCAGTGCGCGACCAACGGAAGCTAACTATGGCTACACCTTC. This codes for CSARPTEANYGYTF.

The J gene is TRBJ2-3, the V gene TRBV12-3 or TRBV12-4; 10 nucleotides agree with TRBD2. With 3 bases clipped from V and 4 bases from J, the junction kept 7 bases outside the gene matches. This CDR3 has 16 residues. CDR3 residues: CASSFWLAGDADTQYF. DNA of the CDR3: TGTGCCAGCAGTTTCTGGCTAGCGGGAGACGCAGATACGCAGTATTTT.

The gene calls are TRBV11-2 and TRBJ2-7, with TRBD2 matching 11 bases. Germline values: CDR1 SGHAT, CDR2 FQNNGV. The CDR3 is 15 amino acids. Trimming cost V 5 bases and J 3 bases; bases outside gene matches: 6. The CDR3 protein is CASSPDGTSGYEQYF. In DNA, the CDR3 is TGTGCCAGCAGCCCCGACGGGACTAGCGGCTACGAGCAGTACTTC.

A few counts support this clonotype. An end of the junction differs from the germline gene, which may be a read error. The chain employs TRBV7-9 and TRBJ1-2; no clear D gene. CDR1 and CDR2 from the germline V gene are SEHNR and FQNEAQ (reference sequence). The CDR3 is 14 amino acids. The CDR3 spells CVSSLPTAYYGYTF. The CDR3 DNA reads TGTGTCAGCAGCTTGCCGACCGCTTACTATGGCTACACCTTC.

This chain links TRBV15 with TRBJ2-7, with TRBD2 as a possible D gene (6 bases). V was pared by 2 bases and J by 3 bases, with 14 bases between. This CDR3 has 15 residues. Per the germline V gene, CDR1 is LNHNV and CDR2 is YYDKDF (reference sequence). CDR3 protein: CATSRPGRYFYEQYF. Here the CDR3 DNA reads TGTGCCACCAGCAGACCAGGGAGGTATTTCTACGAGCAGTACTTC.

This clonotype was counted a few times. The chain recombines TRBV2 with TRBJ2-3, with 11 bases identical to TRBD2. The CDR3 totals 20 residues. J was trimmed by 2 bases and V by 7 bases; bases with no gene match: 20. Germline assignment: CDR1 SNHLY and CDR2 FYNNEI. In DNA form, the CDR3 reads TGTGCCAGCAACATACCTAGCGGGAGGAGTGCTCGACCGGACACAGATACGCAGTATTTT. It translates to CASNIPSGRSARPDTDTQYF.

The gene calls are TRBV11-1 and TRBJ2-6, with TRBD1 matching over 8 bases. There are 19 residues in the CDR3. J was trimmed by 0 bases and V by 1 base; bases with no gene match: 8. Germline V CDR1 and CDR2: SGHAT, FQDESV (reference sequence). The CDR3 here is CASSLVWDRRRSGANVLTF. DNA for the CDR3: TGTGCCAGCAGCTTAGTTTGGGACAGGCGTCGCTCTGGGGCCAACGTCCTGACTTTC.

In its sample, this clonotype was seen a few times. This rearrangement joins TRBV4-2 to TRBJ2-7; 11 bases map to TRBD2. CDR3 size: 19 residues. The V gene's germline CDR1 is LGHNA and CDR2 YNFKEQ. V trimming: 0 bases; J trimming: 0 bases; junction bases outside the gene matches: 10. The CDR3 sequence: CASSQERGTSGRSSYEQYF. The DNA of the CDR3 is TGTGCCAGCAGCCAAGAGAGGGGGACTAGCGGTCGGAGCTCCTACGAGCAGTACTTC.

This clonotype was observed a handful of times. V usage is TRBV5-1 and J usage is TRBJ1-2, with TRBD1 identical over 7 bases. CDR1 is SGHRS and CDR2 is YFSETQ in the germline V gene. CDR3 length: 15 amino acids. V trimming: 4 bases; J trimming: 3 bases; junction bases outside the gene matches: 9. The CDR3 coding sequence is TGCGCCAGCAGCCCGGACAGGTTAATTGACTATGGCTACACCTTC. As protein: CASSPDRLIDYGYTF.

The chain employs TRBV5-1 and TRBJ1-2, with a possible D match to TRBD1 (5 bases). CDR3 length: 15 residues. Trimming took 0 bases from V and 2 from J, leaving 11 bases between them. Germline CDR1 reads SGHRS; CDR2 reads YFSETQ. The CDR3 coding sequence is TGCGCCAGCAGCTTGGTGGCGACAGAAAACTATGGCTACACCTTC. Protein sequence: CASSLVATENYGYTF.

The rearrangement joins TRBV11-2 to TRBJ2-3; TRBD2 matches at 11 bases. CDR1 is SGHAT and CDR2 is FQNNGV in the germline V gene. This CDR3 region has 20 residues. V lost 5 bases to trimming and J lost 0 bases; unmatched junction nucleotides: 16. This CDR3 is CASSLRIGTSGFSSTDTQYF. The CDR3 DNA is TGTGCCAGCAGCCTTAGAATTGGGACTAGCGGATTCTCCAGCACAGATACGCAGTATTTT.

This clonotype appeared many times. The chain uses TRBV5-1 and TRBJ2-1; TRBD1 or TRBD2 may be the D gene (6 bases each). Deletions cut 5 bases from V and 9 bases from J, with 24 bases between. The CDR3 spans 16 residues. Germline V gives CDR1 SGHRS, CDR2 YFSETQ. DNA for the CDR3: TGCGCCAGCAGTCCGACAGGTGGGGGGCGTCTCGTTGAGCAGTTCTTC. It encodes CASSPTGGGRLVEQFF.

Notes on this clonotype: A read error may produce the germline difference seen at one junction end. CDR3 sequence: CASSVELLTGSTGELFF. CDR3 DNA sequence: TGTGCCAGCAGCGTAGAATTACTAACAGGGAGCACCGGGGAGCTGTTTTTT. The chain joins TRBV11-2 to TRBJ2-2; tentatively, D is TRBD1 (6 bases). Per germline, CDR1 SGHAT and CDR2 FQNNGV. The CDR3 covers 17 residues.

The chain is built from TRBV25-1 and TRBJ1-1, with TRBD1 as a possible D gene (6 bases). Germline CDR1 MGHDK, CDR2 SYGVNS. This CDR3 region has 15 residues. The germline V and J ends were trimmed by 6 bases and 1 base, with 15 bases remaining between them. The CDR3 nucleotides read TGTGCCAGCAGGAAGGCAGGGGTTAGGAACACTGAAGCTTTCTTT. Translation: CASRKAGVRNTEAFF.

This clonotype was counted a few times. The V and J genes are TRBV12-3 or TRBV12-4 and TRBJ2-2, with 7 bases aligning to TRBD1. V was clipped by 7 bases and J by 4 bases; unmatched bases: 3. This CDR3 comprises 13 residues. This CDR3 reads CASTSGGTGELFF. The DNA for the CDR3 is TGTGCCAGCACCTCAGGGGGCACCGGGGAGCTGTTTTTT.

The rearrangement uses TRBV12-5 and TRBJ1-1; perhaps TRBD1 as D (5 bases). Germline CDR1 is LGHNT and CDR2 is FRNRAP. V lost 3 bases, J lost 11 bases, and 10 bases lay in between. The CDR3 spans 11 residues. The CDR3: CASGFSEGAFF. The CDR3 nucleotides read TGTGCTAGTGGTTTCTCGGAGGGGGCTTTCTTT.

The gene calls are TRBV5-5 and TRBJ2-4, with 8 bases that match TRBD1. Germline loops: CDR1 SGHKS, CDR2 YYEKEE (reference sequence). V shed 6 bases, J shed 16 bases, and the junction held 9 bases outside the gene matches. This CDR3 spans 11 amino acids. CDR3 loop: CASNFRDRPYF. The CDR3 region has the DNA TGTGCCAGCAACTTCCGGGACAGGCCTTACTTC. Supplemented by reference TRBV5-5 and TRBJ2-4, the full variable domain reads DAGVTQSPTHLIKTRGQQVTLRCSPISGHKSVSWYQQVLGQGPQFIFQYYEKEERGRGNFPDRFSARQFPNYSSELNVNALLLGDSALYLCASNFRDRPYFGAGTRLSVL.

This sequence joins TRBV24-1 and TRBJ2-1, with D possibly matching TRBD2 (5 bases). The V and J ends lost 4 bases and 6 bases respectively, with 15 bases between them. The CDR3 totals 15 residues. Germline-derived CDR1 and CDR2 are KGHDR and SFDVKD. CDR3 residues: CATSDPTTRVNEQFF. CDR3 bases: TGTGCCACCAGTGACCCGACAACTAGGGTCAATGAGCAGTTCTTC.

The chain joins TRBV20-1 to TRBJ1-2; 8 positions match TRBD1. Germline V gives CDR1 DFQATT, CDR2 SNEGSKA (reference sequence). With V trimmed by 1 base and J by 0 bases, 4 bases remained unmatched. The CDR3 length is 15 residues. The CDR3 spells CSARVGQGANYGYTF. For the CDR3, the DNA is TGCAGTGCTAGAGTTGGACAGGGCGCTAACTATGGCTACACCTTC.

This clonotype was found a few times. The CDR3 sequence is CSAQGMATYGYTF. The DNA of the CDR3 is TGCAGCGCTCAGGGAATGGCGACCTATGGCTACACCTTC. The chain uses TRBV29-1 and TRBJ1-2, with D tentatively TRBD1 (5 bases). Trimming removed 7 bases at V and 4 bases at J, with 16 bases between. This CDR3 has 13 amino acids. Germline V CDR1 and CDR2: SQVTM, ANQGSEA.

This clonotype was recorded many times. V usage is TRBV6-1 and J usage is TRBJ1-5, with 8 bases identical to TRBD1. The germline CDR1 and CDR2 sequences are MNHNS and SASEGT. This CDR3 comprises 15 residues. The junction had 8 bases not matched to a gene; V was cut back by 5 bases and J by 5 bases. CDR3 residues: CASSPRGQGYQPQHF. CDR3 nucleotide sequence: TGTGCCAGCAGTCCCCGAGGACAGGGCTATCAGCCCCAGCATTTT.

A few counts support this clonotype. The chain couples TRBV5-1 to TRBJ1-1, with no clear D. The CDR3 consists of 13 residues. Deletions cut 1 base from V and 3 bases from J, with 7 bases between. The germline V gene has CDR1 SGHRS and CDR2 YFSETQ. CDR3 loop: CASSLRAYTEAFF. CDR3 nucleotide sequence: TGCGCCAGCAGCTTGAGGGCATACACTGAAGCTTTCTTT.

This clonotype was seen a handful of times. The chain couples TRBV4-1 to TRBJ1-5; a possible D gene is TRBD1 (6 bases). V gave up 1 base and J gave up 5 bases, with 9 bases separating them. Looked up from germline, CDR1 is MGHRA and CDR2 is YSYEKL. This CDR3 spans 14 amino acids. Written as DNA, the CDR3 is TGCGCCAGCAGCCAAGTCAGGGGTGATCAGCCCCAGCATTTT. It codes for CASSQVRGDQPQHF.

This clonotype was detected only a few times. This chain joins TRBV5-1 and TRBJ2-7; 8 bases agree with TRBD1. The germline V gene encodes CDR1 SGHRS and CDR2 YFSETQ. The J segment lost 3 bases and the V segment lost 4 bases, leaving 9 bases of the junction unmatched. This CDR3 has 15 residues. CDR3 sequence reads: CASSRRTGKSYEQYF. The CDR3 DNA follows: TGCGCCAGCAGCCGTAGGACAGGGAAGAGCTACGAGCAGTACTTC.

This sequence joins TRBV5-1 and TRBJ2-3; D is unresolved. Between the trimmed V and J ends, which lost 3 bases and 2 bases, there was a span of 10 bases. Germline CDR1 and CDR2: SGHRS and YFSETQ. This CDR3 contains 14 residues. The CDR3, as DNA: TGCGCCAGCAGCTCCCAGACTCTCACAGATACGCAGTATTTT. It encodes CASSSQTLTDTQYF. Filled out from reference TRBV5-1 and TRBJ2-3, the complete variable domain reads KAGVTQTPRYLIKTRGQQVTLSCSPISGHRSVSWYQQTPGQGLQFLFEYFSETQRNKGNFPGRFSGRQFSNSRSEMNVSTLELGDSALYLCASSSQTLTDTQYFGPGTRLTVL.

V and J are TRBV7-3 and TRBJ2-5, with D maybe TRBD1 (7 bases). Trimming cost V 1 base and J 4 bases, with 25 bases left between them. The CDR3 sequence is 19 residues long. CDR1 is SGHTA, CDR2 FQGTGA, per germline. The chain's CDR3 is CASSLIGPNRGPGRETQYF. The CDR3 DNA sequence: TGTGCCAGCAGCTTAATCGGTCCAAACAGGGGCCCCGGGAGAGAGACCCAGTACTTC.

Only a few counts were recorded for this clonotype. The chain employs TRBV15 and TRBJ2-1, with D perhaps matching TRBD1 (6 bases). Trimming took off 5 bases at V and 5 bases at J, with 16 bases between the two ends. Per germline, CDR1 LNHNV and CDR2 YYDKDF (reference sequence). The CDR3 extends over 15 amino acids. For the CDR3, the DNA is TGTGCCACCAGCGTAACAGGGCCTGGGGACAATGAGCAGTTCTTC. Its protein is CATSVTGPGDNEQFF.

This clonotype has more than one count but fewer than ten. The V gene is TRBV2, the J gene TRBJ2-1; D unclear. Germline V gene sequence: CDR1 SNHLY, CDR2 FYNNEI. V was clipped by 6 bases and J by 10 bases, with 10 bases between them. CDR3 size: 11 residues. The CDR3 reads CASRASVEQFF. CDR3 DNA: TGTGCCAGCAGGGCGAGCGTAGAGCAGTTCTTC.

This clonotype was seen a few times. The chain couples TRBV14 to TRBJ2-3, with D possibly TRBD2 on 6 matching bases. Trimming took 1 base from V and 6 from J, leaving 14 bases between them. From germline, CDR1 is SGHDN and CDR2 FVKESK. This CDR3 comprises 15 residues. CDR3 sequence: CASSQGRALTDTQYF. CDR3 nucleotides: TGTGCCAGCAGCCAAGGGAGGGCCCTCACGGATACGCAGTATTTT.